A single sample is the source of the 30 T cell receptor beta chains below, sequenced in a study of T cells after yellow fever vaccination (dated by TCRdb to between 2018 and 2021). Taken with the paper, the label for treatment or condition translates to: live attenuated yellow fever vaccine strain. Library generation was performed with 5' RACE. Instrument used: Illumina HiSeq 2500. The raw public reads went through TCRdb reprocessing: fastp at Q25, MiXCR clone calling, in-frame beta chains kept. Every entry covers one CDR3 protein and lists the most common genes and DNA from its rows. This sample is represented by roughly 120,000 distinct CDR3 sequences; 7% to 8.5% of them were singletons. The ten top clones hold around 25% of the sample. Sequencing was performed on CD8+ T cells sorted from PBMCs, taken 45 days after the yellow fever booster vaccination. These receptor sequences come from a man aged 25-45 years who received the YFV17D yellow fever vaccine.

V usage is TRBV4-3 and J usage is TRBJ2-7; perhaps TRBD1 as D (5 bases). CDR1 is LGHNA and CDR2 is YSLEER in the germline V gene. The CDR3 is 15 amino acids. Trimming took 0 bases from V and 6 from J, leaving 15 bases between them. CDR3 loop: CASSQEWVVRGEQYF. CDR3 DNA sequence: TGCGCCAGCAGCCAAGAATGGGTAGTAAGGGGCGAGCAGTACTTC.

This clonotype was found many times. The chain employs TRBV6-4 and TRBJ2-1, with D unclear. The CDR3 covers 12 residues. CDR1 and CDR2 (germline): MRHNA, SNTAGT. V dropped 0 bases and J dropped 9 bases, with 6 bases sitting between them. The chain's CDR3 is CASSDSLGEQFF. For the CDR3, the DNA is TGTGCCAGCAGTGACTCATTGGGTGAGCAGTTCTTC.

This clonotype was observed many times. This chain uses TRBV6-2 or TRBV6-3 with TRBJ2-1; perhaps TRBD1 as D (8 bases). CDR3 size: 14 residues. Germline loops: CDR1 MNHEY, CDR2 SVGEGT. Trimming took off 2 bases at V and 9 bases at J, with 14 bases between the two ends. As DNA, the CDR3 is TGTGCCAGCAGTTACCCGACAGGGGAGGGTGAGCAGTTCTTC. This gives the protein CASSYPTGEGEQFF.

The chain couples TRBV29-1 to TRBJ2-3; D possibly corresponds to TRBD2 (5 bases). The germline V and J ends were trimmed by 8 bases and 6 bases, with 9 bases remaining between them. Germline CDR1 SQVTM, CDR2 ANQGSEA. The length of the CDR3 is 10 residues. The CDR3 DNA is TGCAGCATTCCGGGGGATACGCAGTATTTT. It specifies CSIPGDTQYF.

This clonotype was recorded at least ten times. The CDR3 loop is CASSPPGGEQFF. CDR3 bases: TGTGCCAGCTCACCACCAGGTGGTGAGCAGTTCTTC. V and J are TRBV18 and TRBJ2-1; no definite D call. Germline CDR1 is KGHSH and CDR2 is LQKENI. The V and J ends lost 0 bases and 9 bases respectively, with 6 bases between them. This CDR3 region has 12 residues. Full variable domain (rest looked up from reference TRBV18 and TRBJ2-1): NAGVMQNPRHLVRRRGQEARLRCSPMKGHSHVYWYRQLPEEGLKFMVYLQKENIIDESGMPKERFSAEFPKEGPSILRIQQVVRGDSAAYFCASSPPGGEQFFGPGTRLTVL.

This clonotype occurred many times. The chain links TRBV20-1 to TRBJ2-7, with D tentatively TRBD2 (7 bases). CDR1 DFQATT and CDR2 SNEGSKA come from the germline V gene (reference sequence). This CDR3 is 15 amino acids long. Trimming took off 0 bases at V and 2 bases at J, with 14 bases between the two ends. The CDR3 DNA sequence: TGCAGTGCTAGAGATAGGGGGGGGCAGGCCTACGAGCAGTACTTC. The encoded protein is CSARDRGGQAYEQYF.

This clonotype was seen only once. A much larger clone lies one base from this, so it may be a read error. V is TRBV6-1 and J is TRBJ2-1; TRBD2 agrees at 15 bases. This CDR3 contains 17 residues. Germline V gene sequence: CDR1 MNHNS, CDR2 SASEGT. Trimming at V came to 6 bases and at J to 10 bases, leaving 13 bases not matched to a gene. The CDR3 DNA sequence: TGTGCCAGCAGACCCCGGGGGGGACTAGCGGGAGGTTGGGAGCAGTTCTTC. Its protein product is CASRPRGGLAGGWEQFF.

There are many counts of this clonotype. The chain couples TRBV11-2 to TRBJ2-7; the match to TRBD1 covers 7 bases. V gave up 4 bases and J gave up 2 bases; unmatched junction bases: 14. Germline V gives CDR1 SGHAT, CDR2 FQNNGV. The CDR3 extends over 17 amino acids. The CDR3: CASSSQGMTGIPYEQYF. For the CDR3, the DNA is TGTGCCAGCAGCTCCCAGGGTATGACAGGGATCCCCTACGAGCAGTACTTC. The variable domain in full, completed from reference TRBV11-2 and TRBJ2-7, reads EAGVAQSPRYKIIEKRQSVAFWCNPISGHATLYWYQQILGQGPKLLIQFQNNGVVDDSQLPKDRFSAERLKGVDSTLKIQPAKLEDSAVYLCASSSQGMTGIPYEQYFGPGTRLTVT.

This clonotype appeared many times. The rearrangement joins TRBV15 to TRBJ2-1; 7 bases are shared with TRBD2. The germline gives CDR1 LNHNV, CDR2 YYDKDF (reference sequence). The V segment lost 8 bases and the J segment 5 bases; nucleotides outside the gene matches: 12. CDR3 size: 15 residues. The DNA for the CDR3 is TGTGCCACCGACTCCCCCGGGAGGAACAACAATGAGCAGTTCTTC. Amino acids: CATDSPGRNNNEQFF.

The CDR3 DNA reads TGTGCCAGCAGTTCATCCATGGCGAGACCCTCCTACGAGCAGTACTTC. It codes for CASSSSMARPSYEQYF. V usage is TRBV27 and J usage is TRBJ2-7; the D is unclear. The length of the CDR3 is 16 residues. Looked up from germline, CDR1 is MNHEY and CDR2 is SMNVEV (reference sequence). Trimming took 4 bases from V and 0 from J, leaving 16 bases between them.

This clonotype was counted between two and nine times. CDR3 sequence (DNA): TGTGCCAGCAGCTTAGGTGTAGCGGCAACTAATGAAAAACTGTTTTTT. Translating it yields CASSLGVAATNEKLFF. The chain links TRBV11-2 to TRBJ1-4, with D unresolved. The CDR3 covers 16 residues. From germline, CDR1 is SGHAT and CDR2 FQNNGV. Trimming shortened V by 1 base and J by 0 bases, and 9 bases separated the two germline ends. The full variable domain, its missing parts supplied by reference TRBV11-2 and TRBJ1-4, is EAGVAQSPRYKIIEKRQSVAFWCNPISGHATLYWYQQILGQGPKLLIQFQNNGVVDDSQLPKDRFSAERLKGVDSTLKIQPAKLEDSAVYLCASSLGVAATNEKLFFGSGTQLSVL.

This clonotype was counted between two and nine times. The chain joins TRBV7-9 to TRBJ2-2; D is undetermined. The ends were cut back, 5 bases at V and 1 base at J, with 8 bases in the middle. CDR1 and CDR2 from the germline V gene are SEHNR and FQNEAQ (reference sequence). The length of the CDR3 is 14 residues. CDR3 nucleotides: TGTGCCAGCAGCCCGACCCTGAACACCGGGGAGCTGTTTTTT. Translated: CASSPTLNTGELFF.

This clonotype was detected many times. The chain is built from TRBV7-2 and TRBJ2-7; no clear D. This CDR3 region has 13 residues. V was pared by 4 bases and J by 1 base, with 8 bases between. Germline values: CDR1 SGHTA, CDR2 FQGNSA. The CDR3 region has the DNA TGTGCCAGCAGCTATAGTGGGTCCTACGAGCAGTACTTC. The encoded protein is CASSYSGSYEQYF.

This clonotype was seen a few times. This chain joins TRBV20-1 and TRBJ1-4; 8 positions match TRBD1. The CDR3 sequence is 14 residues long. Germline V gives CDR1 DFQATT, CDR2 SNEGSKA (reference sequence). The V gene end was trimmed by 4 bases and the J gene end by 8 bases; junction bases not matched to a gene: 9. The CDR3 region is CSATLQGGGEKLFF. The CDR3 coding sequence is TGCAGTGCTACATTACAGGGGGGTGGAGAAAAACTGTTTTTT.

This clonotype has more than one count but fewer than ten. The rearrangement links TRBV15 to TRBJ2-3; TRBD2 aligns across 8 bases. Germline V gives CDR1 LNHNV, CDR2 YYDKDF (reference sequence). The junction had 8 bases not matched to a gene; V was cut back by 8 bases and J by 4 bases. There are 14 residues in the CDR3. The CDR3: CATLSGNSPDTQYF. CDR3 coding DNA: TGTGCCACCCTTAGCGGGAATTCACCAGATACGCAGTATTTT.

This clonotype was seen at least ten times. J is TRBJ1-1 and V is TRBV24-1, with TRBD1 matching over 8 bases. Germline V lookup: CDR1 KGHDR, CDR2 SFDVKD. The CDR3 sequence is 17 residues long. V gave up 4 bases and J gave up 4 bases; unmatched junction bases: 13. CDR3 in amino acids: CATSDLDRVGLGTEAFF. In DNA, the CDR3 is TGTGCCACCAGTGACCTGGACAGGGTTGGTTTGGGCACTGAAGCTTTCTTT.

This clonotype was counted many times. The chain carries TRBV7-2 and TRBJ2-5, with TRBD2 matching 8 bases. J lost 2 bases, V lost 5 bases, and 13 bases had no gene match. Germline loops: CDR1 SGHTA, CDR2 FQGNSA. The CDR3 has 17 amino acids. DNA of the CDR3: TGTGCCAGCAGCCCCTCTGGGGGTAGCGGGATTCAAGAGACCCAGTACTTC. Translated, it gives CASSPSGGSGIQETQYF.

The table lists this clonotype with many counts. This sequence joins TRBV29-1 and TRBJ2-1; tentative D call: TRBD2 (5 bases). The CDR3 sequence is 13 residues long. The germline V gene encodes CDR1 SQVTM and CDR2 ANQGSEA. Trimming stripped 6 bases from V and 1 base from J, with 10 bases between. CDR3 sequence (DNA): TGCAGCGTGGAGGACGAGTCCTACAATGAGCAGTTCTTC. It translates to CSVEDESYNEQFF.

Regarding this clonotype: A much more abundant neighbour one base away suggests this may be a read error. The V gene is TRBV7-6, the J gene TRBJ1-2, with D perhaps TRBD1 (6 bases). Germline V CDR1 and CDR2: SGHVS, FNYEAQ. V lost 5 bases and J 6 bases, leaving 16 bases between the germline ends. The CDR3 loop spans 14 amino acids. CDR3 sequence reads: CASSANTGNDGYTF. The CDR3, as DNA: TGTGCCAGCAGCGCCAATACAGGGAACGATGGCTACACCTTC.

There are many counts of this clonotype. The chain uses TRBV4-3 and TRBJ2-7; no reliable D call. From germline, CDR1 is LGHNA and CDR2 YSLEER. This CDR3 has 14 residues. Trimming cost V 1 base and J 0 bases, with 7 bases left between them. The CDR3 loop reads CASSQARSSYEQYF. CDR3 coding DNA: TGCGCCAGCAGCCAAGCTCGTTCCTCCTACGAGCAGTACTTC.

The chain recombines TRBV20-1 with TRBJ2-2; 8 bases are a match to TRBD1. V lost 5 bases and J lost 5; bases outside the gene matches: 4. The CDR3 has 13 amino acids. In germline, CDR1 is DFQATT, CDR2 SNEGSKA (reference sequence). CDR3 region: CSAARQGTGELFF. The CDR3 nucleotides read TGCAGTGCTGCTAGACAGGGGACCGGGGAGCTGTTTTTT.

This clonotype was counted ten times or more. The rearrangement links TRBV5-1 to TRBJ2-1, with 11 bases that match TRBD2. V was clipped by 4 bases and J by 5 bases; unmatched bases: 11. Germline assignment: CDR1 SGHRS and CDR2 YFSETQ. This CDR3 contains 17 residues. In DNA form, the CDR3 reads TGCGCCAGCAGCCCAACCTATACTAGCGGGAGAAACAATGAGCAGTTCTTC. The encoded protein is CASSPTYTSGRNNEQFF.

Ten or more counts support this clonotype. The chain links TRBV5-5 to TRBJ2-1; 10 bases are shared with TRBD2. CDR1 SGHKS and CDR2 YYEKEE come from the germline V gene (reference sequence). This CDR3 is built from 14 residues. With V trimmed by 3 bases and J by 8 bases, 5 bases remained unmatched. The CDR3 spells CASSWASGSDEQFF. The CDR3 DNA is TGTGCCAGCAGCTGGGCTAGCGGGAGTGATGAGCAGTTCTTC. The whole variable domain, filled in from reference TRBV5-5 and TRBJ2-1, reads DAGVTQSPTHLIKTRGQQVTLRCSPISGHKSVSWYQQVLGQGPQFIFQYYEKEERGRGNFPDRFSARQFPNYSSELNVNALLLGDSALYLCASSWASGSDEQFFGPGTRLTVL.

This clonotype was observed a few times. The CDR3 region is CASSPGLGLTEAFF. DNA for the CDR3: TGTGCCAGCAGCCCGGGGTTGGGCCTCACTGAAGCTTTCTTT. The rearrangement uses TRBV6-2 or TRBV6-3 and TRBJ1-1; D gene unclear. Per germline, CDR1 MNHEY and CDR2 SVGEGT. V was shortened by 6 bases and J by 4 bases, with 15 bases between the two germline ends. This CDR3 spans 14 amino acids.

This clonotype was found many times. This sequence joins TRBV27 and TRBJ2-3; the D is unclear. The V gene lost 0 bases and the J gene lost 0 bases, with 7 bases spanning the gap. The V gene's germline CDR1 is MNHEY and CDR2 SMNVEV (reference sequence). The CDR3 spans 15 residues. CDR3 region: CASSLSPSSTDTQYF. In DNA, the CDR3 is TGTGCCAGCAGTTTATCACCCTCTAGCACAGATACGCAGTATTTT.

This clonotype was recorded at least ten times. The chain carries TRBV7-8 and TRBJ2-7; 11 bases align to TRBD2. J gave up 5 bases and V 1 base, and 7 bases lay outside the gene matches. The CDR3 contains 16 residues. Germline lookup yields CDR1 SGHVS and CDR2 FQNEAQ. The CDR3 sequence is CASSLETSGSIHEQYF. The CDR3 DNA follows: TGTGCCAGCAGCTTAGAAACTAGCGGGAGTATCCACGAGCAGTACTTC.

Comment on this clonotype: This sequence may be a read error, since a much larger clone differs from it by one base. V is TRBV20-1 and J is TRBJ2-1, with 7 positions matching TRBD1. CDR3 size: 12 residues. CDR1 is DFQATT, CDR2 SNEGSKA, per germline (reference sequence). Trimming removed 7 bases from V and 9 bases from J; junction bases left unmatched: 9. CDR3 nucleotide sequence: TGCAGTGGCATAAAGGGGGCTGGTGAGCAGTTCTTC. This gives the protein CSGIKGAGEQFF.

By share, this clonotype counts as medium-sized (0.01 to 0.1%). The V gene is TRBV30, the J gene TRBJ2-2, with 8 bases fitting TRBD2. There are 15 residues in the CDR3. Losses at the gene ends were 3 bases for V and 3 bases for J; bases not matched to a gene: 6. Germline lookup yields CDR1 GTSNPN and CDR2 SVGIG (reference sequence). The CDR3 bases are TGTGCCTGGAGAGCCGGGACTAGTGACACCGGGGAGCTGTTTTTT. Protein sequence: CAWRAGTSDTGELFF.

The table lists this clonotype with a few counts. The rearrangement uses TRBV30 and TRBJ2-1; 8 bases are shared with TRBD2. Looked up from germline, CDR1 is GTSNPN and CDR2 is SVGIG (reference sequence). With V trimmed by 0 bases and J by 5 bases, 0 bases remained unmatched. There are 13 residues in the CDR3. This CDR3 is CAWSVLADNEQFF. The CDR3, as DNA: TGTGCCTGGAGTGTACTAGCGGACAATGAGCAGTTCTTC.

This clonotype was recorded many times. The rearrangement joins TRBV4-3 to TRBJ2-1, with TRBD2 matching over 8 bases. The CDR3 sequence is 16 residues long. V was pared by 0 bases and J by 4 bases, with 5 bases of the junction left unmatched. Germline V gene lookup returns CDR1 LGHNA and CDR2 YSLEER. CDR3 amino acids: CASSQDAASGYNEQFF. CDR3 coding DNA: TGCGCCAGCAGCCAAGATGCGGCTAGCGGGTACAATGAGCAGTTCTTC.